The 12 T cell receptor beta chains presented below share a single source sample, sequenced in a study of spatial heterogeneity in lung cancer. Time point reported: sample taken at primary tumor resection. From tumor, nontumor lung or frozen PBMC, whole RNA was taken unsorted for sequencing. TCRdb re-analysed the 5' RACE reads in MiXCR, keeping a single row per CDR3 protein. The table includes around 40,000 distinct CDR3 sequences, roughly 6% detected once. This material consisted of PBMCs, taken at surgery. The receptors derive from a male donor with early-stage non-small cell lung cancer.

This clonotype has at least ten counts. The V and J genes are TRBV7-2 and TRBJ1-6; D is perhaps TRBD1 (5 bases). Deletions cut 5 bases from V and 7 bases from J, with 18 bases between. The CDR3 sequence is 16 residues long. Germline V gives CDR1 SGHTA, CDR2 FQGNSA. The CDR3 nucleotides read TGTGCCAGCAGCAGCTTAGTCCCAGGGAGGAATTCACCCCTCCACTTT. Translation gives CASSSLVPGRNSPLHF.

This clonotype was seen at least ten times. The chain links TRBV5-1 to TRBJ1-1, with D tentatively TRBD1 (5 bases). Trimming cost V 1 base and J 4 bases, with 14 bases left between them. The CDR3 is 15 residues long. Germline values: CDR1 SGHRS, CDR2 YFSETQ. This CDR3 reads CASSLPPGGGTEAFF. CDR3 in DNA: TGCGCCAGCAGCTTGCCCCCTGGGGGAGGCACTGAAGCTTTCTTT. Filled out from reference TRBV5-1 and TRBJ1-1, the complete variable domain reads KAGVTQTPRYLIKTRGQQVTLSCSPISGHRSVSWYQQTPGQGLQFLFEYFSETQRNKGNFPGRFSGRQFSNSRSEMNVSTLELGDSALYLCASSLPPGGGTEAFFGQGTRLTVV.

The rearrangement uses TRBV7-9 and TRBJ2-7; D unclear. The CDR3 length is 12 residues. The V end was cut by 6 bases, the J end by 2 bases, with 8 bases between. The germline gives CDR1 SEHNR, CDR2 FQNEAQ (reference sequence). The CDR3 DNA is TGTGCCAGCAGGCTAGAAACCTACGAGCAGTACTTC. This encodes CASRLETYEQYF.

This clonotype showed up many times. The V gene is TRBV5-1, the J gene TRBJ1-3; D call uncertain. The ends were cut back, 0 bases at V and 1 base at J, with 5 bases in the middle. The CDR3 runs to 14 residues. In germline, CDR1 is SGHRS, CDR2 YFSETQ. In DNA form, the CDR3 reads TGCGCCAGCAGCTTGGCTTCTTCTGGAAACACCATATATTTT. Amino acids: CASSLASSGNTIYF.

There are many counts of this clonotype. V gene TRBV7-9 combines with J gene TRBJ2-2; weak D call: TRBD2 (5 bases). Trimming took off 1 base at V and 0 bases at J, with 15 bases between the two ends. CDR1 is SEHNR and CDR2 is FQNEAQ in the germline V gene (reference sequence). The CDR3 loop spans 18 amino acids. CDR3 DNA: TGTGCCAGCAGCTTAGGGCGCGGGTGGACCTCGAACACCGGGGAGCTGTTTTTT. It translates to CASSLGRGWTSNTGELFF.

Only a few counts were recorded for this clonotype. The V call is TRBV5-1, the J call TRBJ1-1; D is unresolved. The V gene lost 0 bases and the J gene lost 1 base, with 7 bases spanning the gap. This CDR3 has 14 residues. The V gene's germline CDR1 is SGHRS and CDR2 YFSETQ. Here the CDR3 DNA reads TGCGCCAGCAGCTTGGGGGGTCGGAACACTGAAGCTTTCTTT. This codes for CASSLGGRNTEAFF.

This clonotype was observed at least ten times. No DNA is shown, since the ends of the CDR3 on it are uncertain; the CDR3 is the one TCRdb lists. This chain links TRBV7-5 with TRBJ1-5; TRBD1 is the table's D call and was not checked against the DNA. TRBV7-5 has pseudogene status. The CDR3 has 15 amino acids, counting both end residues. CDR3 in amino acids: CISVPDGTGEIPQHF.

This clonotype came up many times. V gene TRBV3-1 combines with J gene TRBJ2-7; 10 bases fit TRBD1. V lost 0 bases and J lost 7; bases outside the gene matches: 6. The CDR3 consists of 15 residues. Germline CDR1 LGHDT, CDR2 YNNKEL (reference sequence). CDR3 DNA sequence: TGTGCCAGCAGCCAAGAAGGGACAGGGGTTCGTGAGCAGTACTTC. It yields the protein CASSQEGTGVREQYF.

This clonotype was counted many times. This chain links TRBV12-3 or TRBV12-4 with TRBJ2-3; 9 bases match TRBD1. This CDR3 spans 15 amino acids. V lost 6 bases to trimming and J lost 3 bases; unmatched junction nucleotides: 7. CDR3 nucleotides: TGTGCCAGCAGGTCCACAGGGGGCACGACAGATACGCAGTATTTT. It codes for CASRSTGGTTDTQYF.

There are a few counts of this clonotype. The chain links TRBV11-3 to TRBJ2-1; perhaps D is TRBD1 or TRBD2 (5 bases each). This CDR3 has 15 residues. The germline V and J ends were trimmed by 5 bases and 10 bases, with 21 bases remaining between them. Looked up from germline, CDR1 is SGHNT and CDR2 is YENEEA. The CDR3 sequence is CASSQVGTQAAEQFF. CDR3 nucleotides: TGTGCCAGCAGCCAGGTTGGGACGCAGGCGGCGGAGCAGTTCTTC.

In this sample, this clonotype turned up many times. The genes are TRBV7-9 and TRBJ1-2; possible D gene TRBD1, 5 bases. V lost 5 bases and J lost 10, with 14 bases in between. Germline-derived CDR1 and CDR2 are SEHNR and FQNEAQ (reference sequence). The CDR3 consists of 12 residues. The CDR3 nucleotides read TGTGCCAGCAGCGCAATAGGGGAGGACTACACCTTC. The encoded protein is CASSAIGEDYTF.

This clonotype is judged medium-sized. The chain employs TRBV5-1 and TRBJ2-7; D may be TRBD2 (6 bases). Trimming stripped 5 bases from V and 2 bases from J, with 11 bases between. Germline lookup yields CDR1 SGHRS and CDR2 YFSETQ. The CDR3 is 13 residues long. The CDR3 sequence: CASRHRETYEQYF. The CDR3 nucleotides read TGCGCCAGCAGACACCGGGAGACCTACGAGCAGTACTTC.